This is a list of T cell receptor beta chains from one sample in a study of OX40 agonist ivuxolimab in advanced cancers. The table came from immunoSEQ multiplex PCR; TCRdb's copy has only in-frame clones and leaves some out. The table records roughly 50,000 clones, over 80% of them present only once. The sequencing used CD4+ or CD8+ T cells sorted from blood, collected in a trial of the OX40 agonist ivuxolimab. These receptors all stem from an adult with an advanced solid tumor such as melanoma, head and neck, liver or kidney cancer. Both conserved end residues are part of each CDR3. A D gene is named only where the DNA matches it firmly. Not every row has a clone size; where given, it reads once, few, many or a size class.

d_call clone_size j_call v_call cdr3_nt cdr3_aa
- - TRBJ1-1 TRBV5-1 TGCGCCAGCAGCTTGGTTGGGGGGAGGACTGAAGCTTTCTTT CASSLVGGRTEAFF
- - TRBJ2-6 TRBV5-1 TGCGCCAGCAGCCGGATGGATTGGGACTCTGGGGCCAACGTCCTGACTTTC CASSRMDWDSGANVLTF
- - TRBJ2-1 TRBV18 TGTGCCAGCTCACCGGGGAGCTCCTACAATGAGCAGTTCTTC CASSPGSSYNEQFF
- - TRBJ1-3 TRBV9 TGTGCCAGCAGCGTATCGGGGGCAGGGTTACCCAACTCTGGAAACACCATATATTTT CASSVSGAGLPNSGNTIYF
- - TRBJ1-2 TRBV29-1 TGCAGCGTTGAAGACGGGGGATGGAACTATGGCTACACCTTC CSVEDGGWNYGYTF
TRBD2 few TRBJ2-3 TRBV27 TGTGCCAGCAGTCATCGATCACTAGCGGGAGATTCGGGAGATACGCAGTATTTT CASSHRSLAGDSGDTQYF
TRBD1 - TRBJ1-6 TRBV7-2 TGTGCCAGCAGCCCCGGACAGGGGGCAGGGTCACCCCTCCACTTT CASSPGQGAGSPLHF
- - TRBJ2-1 TRBV7-6 TGTGCCAGCAGCTTAGCGAGGGGGGGGGTCTACAATGAGCAGTTCTTC CASSLARGGVYNEQFF
- - TRBJ1-1 TRBV6-1 TGTGCCAGCAGTGAAAACGCTTACATGAACACTGAAGCTTTCTTT CASSENAYMNTEAFF
- once TRBJ2-6 TRBV18 TGTGCCAGCTCACCCGGGACACCTCGCTCTGGGGCCAACGTCCTGACTTTC CASSPGTPRSGANVLTF
- - TRBJ1-1 TRBV7-2 TGTGCCAGCAGCTTTGCCCTACAACAGGGCGCTGAAGCTTTCTTT CASSFALQQGAEAFF
- - TRBJ1-2 TRBV11-2 TGTGCCAGCAGCTTAATAAACTTATCGAAGGGCTATGGCTACACCTTC CASSLINLSKGYGYTF
- - TRBJ1-4 TRBV5-8 TGTGCCAGCACCATGACAGGTCCGGAAAAACTGTTTTTT CASTMTGPEKLFF
- - TRBJ1-1 TRBV9 TGTGCCAGCAGCCCCTACGGGACAATAACGCTTGTAGCTTTCTTT CASSPYGTITLVAFF
TRBD2 - TRBJ2-5 TRBV7-2 TGTGCCAGCAGCTTAGCGCCTAGCGGGAGGGGGACCCAGTACTTC CASSLAPSGRGTQYF
- - TRBJ2-6 TRBV5-5 TGTGCCAGTCGTTCTGGGGCCAACGTCCTGACTTTC CASRSGANVLTF
TRBD1 - TRBJ1-5 TRBV29-1 TGCAGCGCAGCAGGGACAGATAATCAGCCCCAGCATTTT CSAAGTDNQPQHF
- - TRBJ1-1 TRBV6-5 TGTGCCAGCAGTTACAGGGCAGGGTACACTGAAGCTTTCTTT CASSYRAGYTEAFF
- - TRBJ1-2 TRBV28 TGTGCCAGCAGTTTAAGCTCCTCAGGTGGCTACACCTTC CASSLSSSGGYTF
TRBD1 - TRBJ1-1 TRBV7-9 TGTGCCAGCAGCAGCGGACAGGGGACGGCTGAAGCTTTCTTT CASSSGQGTAEAFF
- - TRBJ2-2 TRBV4-1 TGCGCCAGCAGCCCCCGGAAGGGGGGTACCGGGGAGCTGTTTTTT CASSPRKGGTGELFF
- - TRBJ2-7 TRBV28 TGTGCCAGCACAGGGGATTCCCCGTCCTACGAGCAGTACTTC CASTGDSPSYEQYF
TRBD2 - TRBJ2-5 TRBV15 TGTGCCACCAGCAGAGGGGGACTAGCGGGAGGCGAGACCCAGTACTTC CATSRGGLAGGETQYF
- - TRBJ2-1 TRBV4-2 TGTGCCAGCAGCCAACCCCTGGACAATGAGCAGTTCTTC CASSQPLDNEQFF
- - TRBJ2-2 TRBV10-3 TGTGCCATCAGTGAGTCGGCCGGGGACACCGGGGAGCTGTTTTTT CAISESAGDTGELFF
- - TRBJ1-5 TRBV15 TGTGCCACCAGCAAGGGGGGGAGTGGACAGCCCCAGCATTTT CATSKGGSGQPQHF
- - TRBJ2-4 TRBV5-1 TGCGCCAGCAGCTTGTTGTCAGGGCGGGACATTCAGTACTTC CASSLLSGRDIQYF
- - TRBJ1-6 TRBV14 TGTGCCAGCAGCCAAGTCTGGTCTTCACCCCTCCACTTT CASSQVWSSPLHF
- - TRBJ1-2 TRBV6-5 TGTGCCAGCAGTTTATACAGGGCTGAAGGCTACACCTTC CASSLYRAEGYTF
- - TRBJ2-7 TRBV7-9 TGTGCCAGCAGCCGAATCGACGGTCCCTACGAGCAGTACTTC CASSRIDGPYEQYF
- - TRBJ2-7 TRBV30 TGTGCCTGGGGGTCTTTCTCCTACGAGCAGTACTTC CAWGSFSYEQYF
TRBD2 - TRBJ2-7 TRBV7-9 TGTGCCAGCAGCTTGGGCGGGGGGAGCTCCTACGAGCAGTACTTC CASSLGGGSSYEQYF
- - TRBJ2-4 TRBV28 TGTGCCAGCAGTTCGGGTTCAATCCTAGCCAAAAACATTCAGTACTTC CASSSGSILAKNIQYF
- - TRBJ1-2 TRBV7-9 TGTGCCAGCAGCTTAGTCCAGGGGTTTGGCTACACCTTC CASSLVQGFGYTF
TRBD2 - TRBJ2-5 TRBV5-1 TGCGCCAGCAGACCCGGCGGGGGGTCACAAGAGACCCAGTACTTC CASRPGGGSQETQYF
TRBD2 - TRBJ2-7 TRBV5-1 TGCGCCAGCAGCCACCCTACTAGCGGGGCTTACGAGCAGTACTTC CASSHPTSGAYEQYF
- - TRBJ1-1 TRBV7-9 TGTGCCAGCAGCTTACCAGATGGGGGGGTGAACACTGAAGCTTTCTTT CASSLPDGGVNTEAFF
- - TRBJ2-2 TRBV5-6 TGTGCCAGCAGCCCAAAATCAACACGGGTGCTGTTTTTT CASSPKSTRVLFF
- - TRBJ2-5 TRBV7-2 TGTGCCAGCAGCTTAAGGAGGACCCAAGAGACCCAGTACTTC CASSLRRTQETQYF
TRBD1 - TRBJ2-1 TRBV5-6 TGTGCCAGCAGCTTGGACACCGGGACAGGGTACAATGAGCAGTTCTTC CASSLDTGTGYNEQFF
TRBD2 few TRBJ2-5 TRBV18 TGTGCCAGCTCACCGAGAGCGGGAGGGGAGACCCAGTACTTC CASSPRAGGETQYF
TRBD1 - TRBJ2-7 TRBV27 TGTGCCAGCAGTTTAGAGGCGGGACAGGGGATGTACGAGCAGTACTTC CASSLEAGQGMYEQYF
- - TRBJ2-2 TRBV6-5 TGTGCCAGCAGTTACTCGAGGGACATTACCGGGGAGCTGTTTTTT CASSYSRDITGELFF
- - TRBJ2-3 TRBV30 TGTGCCTTCGATAGAGGCACAGATACGCAGTATTTT CAFDRGTDTQYF
TRBD1 - TRBJ2-1 TRBV4-1 TGCGCCAGCAGCCAAGTCCTCCGGGGACAGGGGACCAATGAGCAGTTCTTC CASSQVLRGQGTNEQFF
- few TRBJ1-2 TRBV6-1 TGTGCCGGCACAAACACCGGGACTGGGCCCTATGGCTACACCTTC CAGTNTGTGPYGYTF
- - TRBJ1-1 TRBV6-6 TGTGCCAGCAGAAAGGACAGTGAAGCTTTCTTT CASRKDSEAFF
- - TRBJ2-6 TRBV5-4 TGTGCCAGCAGCATACAGGGCTCTGGGGCCAACGTCCTGACTTTC CASSIQGSGANVLTF
TRBD2 - TRBJ2-7 TRBV7-3 TGTGCCAGCAGCCCGTTCGGGGGGGGCCAGACCTACGAGCAGTACTTC CASSPFGGGQTYEQYF
- - TRBJ1-2 TRBV7-2 TGTGCCAGCAGCCTAGGGTTTTGGGCGGAGGATGGCTACACCTTC CASSLGFWAEDGYTF
TRBD2 - TRBJ2-3 TRBV7-2 TGTGCCAGCAGCTTCCCGCCCGGACTAGCGGGGGATACGCAGTATTTT CASSFPPGLAGDTQYF
- - TRBJ2-5 TRBV7-9 TGTGCCAGCAGCTTAACGGAGACAGGGAGGGAGACCCAGTACTTC CASSLTETGRETQYF
- few TRBJ1-5 TRBV6-1 TGTGGGACCTCACTTGGGGAGGCCGGGAATCAGCCCCAGCATTTT CGTSLGEAGNQPQHF
- - TRBJ2-1 TRBV7-9 TGTGCCAGCAGCTTAGCGCGTATCCTACTAGGGGATGAGCAGTTCTTC CASSLARILLGDEQFF
TRBD1 - TRBJ2-7 TRBV18 TGTGCCAGCTCACCACAACAGGGGAACGAGCAGTACTTC CASSPQQGNEQYF
TRBD2 - TRBJ2-5 TRBV7-9 TGTGCCAGCAGCTCTCCGGGACTAGCCCAAGAGACCCAGTACTTC CASSSPGLAQETQYF